The entry that follows covers one T cell receptor (beta chain) sequence. The target of this receptor is not known. No much larger clonotype is one base removed from it; base qualities were not supplied. Donors were a few dozen systemically healthy Caucasian individuals from Russia aged roughly 6 to 95 years. Around 10 milliliters of peripheral blood were collected from each donor into EDTA-treated Vacutainer tubes. PBMCs were isolated by Ficoll-Paque density-gradient centrifugation, with at least 6.5 million obtained per sample. Trizol reagent was used to extract total RNA from the PBMCs, yielding at least 6 micrograms per sample. For every donor, an aliquot of PBMCs went through flow cytometry to measure the percentages of naive CD45RAhigh/CD27high T cells. The data originate from a study of blood T cells in healthy people across ages (dated by TCRdb to between 2015 and 2017). Looking at the study overall: Template switching captured roughly one uniquely barcoded TCR beta cDNA molecule per two T cells in model experiments. Donors of different ages were randomly distributed across sequencing lanes to avoid experimental bias. The study analyzed two additional independent replicas of 1 million unique cDNA reads from the same blood draw for two donors, one aged 18 to 29 and one aged 80 or older. Using deep sequencing normalized with unique cDNA molecular identifiers, the study measured how TCR beta repertoire diversity changes with age. The donors were divided into four age groups: young (average around 17 years), middle-aged (roughly 42), aged (roughly 60) and long-lived (more than 75). Beyond this particular receptor, the publication reports: As age increased, observed TCR beta diversity per million T cells dropped in a roughly linear way, and a significant reduction was already evident by age about 40. Because donor CMV infection status was unknown, age-related changes in expanded clonotypes were potentially confounded. Because profiling used bulk unsorted PBMCs, naive and antigen-experienced compartments could not be compared conclusively. Estimates of total diversity from one million sequenced T cells were regarded as lower bounds and underestimates. A strong correlation was found between observed TCR beta diversity and the percentage of naive T cells measured by flow cytometry. Compared with the aged group, the long-lived group had more naive CD4+ T cells, fewer expanded clones and increased TCR diversity, suggesting age selection.

Including cysteine and phenylalanine, the CDR3 has 14 amino acids. CDR3 DNA is the only sequence kept; it has 42 bases, read in frame from the first base. Relative to germline, V is 0 bases shorter and J is 6 bases shorter, with 8 bases between their ends. The germline V gene sets CDR1 to SGHDN and CDR2 to FVKESK. The library was obtained by 5' RACE. The sequencer listed for this sample is Illumina HiSeq 2500. The second PCR ran for roughly 6 to 11 cycles and used a J-beta primer mix along with a sample-barcoded 5' primer. Each TCR beta cDNA molecule received a unique molecular identifier from a template-switch 5' adaptor carrying 12 random nucleotides. Each sample yielded at least 3 million CDR3-containing paired-end reads. The Mint cDNA synthesis kit, primed by a TRBC-specific oligonucleotide, was used to synthesize first-strand cDNA from all RNA. Following uracil-DNA glycosylase treatment, a first 18-cycle PCR with universal primers M1SS and BC2_uni_R was performed on all cDNA. Per the original workflow: Each sample was normalized by randomly selecting 1 million high-quality reads, each carrying a distinct molecular identifier. Reads with shared molecular identifiers were discarded instead of being binned into consensus sequences. MiTCR, run with a Q25 quality threshold and the strictest error-elimination algorithm, handled CDR3 identification, clonotype clustering and error correction. Lower-bound total TCR beta diversity was estimated with a nonparametric unseen species model using Euler transformation. TCRdb passed the public sequencing reads through fastp at Q25 and MiXCR, retaining productive beta sequences. Each CDR3 protein gets just one entry, which takes the most common genes and DNA from the rows behind it. These V and J calls rely on TCRdb rather than the paper's analysis. The sample includes 850,000 to 950,000 distinct CDR3 sequences, with more than 25% observed a single time. The ten biggest clones cover around a sixth of the sample.

Sequenced: blood. The sequence was collected from an elderly woman in good health. The sequence is built from TRBV14 and TRBJ2-2; matching of 5 bases hints at TRBD2 as the D gene. The DNA is as follows: TGTGCCAGCAGCCAAGAAACGAGGGCCGGGGAGCTGTTTTTT. This is translated as CASSQETRAGELFF.